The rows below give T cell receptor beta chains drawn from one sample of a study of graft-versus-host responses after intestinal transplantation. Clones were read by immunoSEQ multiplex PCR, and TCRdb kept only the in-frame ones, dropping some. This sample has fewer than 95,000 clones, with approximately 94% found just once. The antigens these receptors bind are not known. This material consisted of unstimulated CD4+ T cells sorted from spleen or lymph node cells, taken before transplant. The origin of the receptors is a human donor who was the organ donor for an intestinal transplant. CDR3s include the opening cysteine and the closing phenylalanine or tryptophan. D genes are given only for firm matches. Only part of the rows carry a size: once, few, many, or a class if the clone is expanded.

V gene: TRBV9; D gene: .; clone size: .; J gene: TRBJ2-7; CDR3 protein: CASSVSWDLYEQYF; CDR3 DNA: TGTGCCAGCAGCGTTTCATGGGACCTCTACGAGCAGTACTTC
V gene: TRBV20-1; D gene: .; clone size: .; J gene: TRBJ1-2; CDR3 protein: CSDGGNYGYTF; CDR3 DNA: TGCAGCGACGGGGGGAACTATGGCTACACCTTC
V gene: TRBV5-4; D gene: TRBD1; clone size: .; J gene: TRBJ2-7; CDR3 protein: CASSFGRQGDEQYF; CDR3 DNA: TGTGCCAGCAGCTTTGGGCGCCAGGGGGACGAGCAGTACTTC
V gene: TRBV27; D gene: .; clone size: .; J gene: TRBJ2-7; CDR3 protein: CASSLRTGPYEQYF; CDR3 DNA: TGTGCCAGCAGTTTAAGGACGGGGCCCTACGAGCAGTACTTC
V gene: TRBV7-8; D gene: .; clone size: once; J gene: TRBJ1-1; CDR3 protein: CASSSLRGMNTEAFF; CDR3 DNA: TGTGCCAGCAGCTCCCTAAGGGGTATGAACACTGAAGCTTTCTTT
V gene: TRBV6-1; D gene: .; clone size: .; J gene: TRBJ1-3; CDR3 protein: CASSEQGHGGNTIYF; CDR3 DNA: TGTGCCAGCAGTGAACAGGGTCACGGTGGAAACACCATATATTTT
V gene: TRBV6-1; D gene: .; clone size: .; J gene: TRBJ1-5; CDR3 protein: CASSEDGWADQPQHF; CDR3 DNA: TGTGCCAGCAGTGAAGATGGTTGGGCAGATCAGCCCCAGCATTTT
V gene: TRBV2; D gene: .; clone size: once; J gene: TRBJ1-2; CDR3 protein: CASSSYGYTF; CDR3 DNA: TGTGCCAGCAGTTCCTATGGCTACACCTTC
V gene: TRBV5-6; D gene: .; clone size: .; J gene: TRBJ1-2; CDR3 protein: CASSLFGQESNYGYTF; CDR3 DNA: TGTGCCAGCAGCTTGTTTGGCCAGGAGAGCAACTATGGCTACACCTTC
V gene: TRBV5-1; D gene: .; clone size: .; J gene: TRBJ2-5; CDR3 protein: CASSLGKISGPQETQYF; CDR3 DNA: TGCGCCAGCAGCTTGGGGAAAATTAGCGGCCCTCAAGAGACCCAGTACTTC
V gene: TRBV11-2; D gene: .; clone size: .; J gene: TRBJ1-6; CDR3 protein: CASSHRSSPLHF; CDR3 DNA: TGTGCCAGCAGCCACAGGAGTTCACCCCTCCACTTT
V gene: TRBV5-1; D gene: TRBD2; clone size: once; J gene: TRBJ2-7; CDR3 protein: CASSPSGTSGGPYEQYF; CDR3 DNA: TGCGCCAGCAGCCCATCCGGGACTAGCGGGGGCCCCTACGAGCAGTACTTC
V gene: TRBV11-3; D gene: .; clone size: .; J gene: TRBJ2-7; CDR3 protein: CASSLGGMGYEQYF; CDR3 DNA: TGTGCCAGCAGCTTAGGGGGCATGGGGTACGAGCAGTACTTC
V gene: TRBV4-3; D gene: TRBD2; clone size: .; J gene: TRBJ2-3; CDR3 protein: CASSQGGRGSTDTQYF; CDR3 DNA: TGCGCCAGCAGCCAAGGAGGGAGGGGCAGCACAGATACGCAGTATTTT
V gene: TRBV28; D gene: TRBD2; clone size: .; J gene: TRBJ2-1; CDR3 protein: CASTSGGAYNEQFF; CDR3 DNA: TGTGCCAGCACTAGCGGGGGGGCCTACAATGAGCAGTTCTTC
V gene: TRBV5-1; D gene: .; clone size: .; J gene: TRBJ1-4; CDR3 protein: CASSLDRRATNEKLFF; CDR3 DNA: TGCGCCAGCAGCTTGGACAGACGAGCAACTAATGAAAAACTGTTTTTT
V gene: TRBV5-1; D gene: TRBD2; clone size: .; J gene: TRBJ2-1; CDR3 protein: CASSFLAGGSSYNEQFF; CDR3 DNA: TGCGCCAGCAGCTTCCTAGCGGGAGGTTCTTCCTACAATGAGCAGTTCTTC
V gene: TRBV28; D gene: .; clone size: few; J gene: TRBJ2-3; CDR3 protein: CASSLAGKGNTQYF; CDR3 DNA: TGTGCCAGCAGTTTAGCGGGGAAAGGGAATACGCAGTATTTT
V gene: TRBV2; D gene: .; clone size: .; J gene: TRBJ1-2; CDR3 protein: CASRELNPGHYTF; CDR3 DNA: TGTGCCAGCAGAGAGCTAAATCCGGGCCACTACACTTTC
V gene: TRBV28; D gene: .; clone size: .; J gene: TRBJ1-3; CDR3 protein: CASSTRGSGNTIYF; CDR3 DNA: TGTGCCAGCAGTACCAGGGGATCTGGAAACACCATATATTTT
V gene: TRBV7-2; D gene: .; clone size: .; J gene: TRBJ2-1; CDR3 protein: CASSLRLVVNEQFF; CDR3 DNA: TGTGCCAGCAGCTTACGACTAGTCGTCAATGAGCAGTTCTTC
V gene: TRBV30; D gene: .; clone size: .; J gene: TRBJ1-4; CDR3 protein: CAWRGGVRGDYEKLFF; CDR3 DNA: TGTGCCTGGAGGGGCGGGGTGCGGGGCGATTATGAAAAACTGTTTTTT
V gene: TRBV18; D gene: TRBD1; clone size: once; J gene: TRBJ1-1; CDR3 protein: CASSPRITGEAEAFF; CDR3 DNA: TGTGCCAGCTCACCACGCATCACAGGGGAAGCTGAAGCTTTCTTT
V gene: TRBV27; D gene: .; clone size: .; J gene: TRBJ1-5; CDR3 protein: CASSPWRTAINQPQHF; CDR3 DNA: TGTGCCAGCAGTCCCTGGCGGACTGCAATCAATCAGCCCCAGCATTTT
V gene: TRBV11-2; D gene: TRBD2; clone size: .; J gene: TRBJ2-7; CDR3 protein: CASSLTSGVYEQYF; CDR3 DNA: TGTGCCAGCAGCTTAACTAGCGGGGTCTACGAGCAGTACTTC
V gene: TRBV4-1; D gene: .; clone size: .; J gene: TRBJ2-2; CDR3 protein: CASSQGPAVIEKSGELFF; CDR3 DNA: TGCGCCAGCAGCCAAGGTCCGGCGGTGATCGAAAAATCCGGGGAGCTGTTTTTT
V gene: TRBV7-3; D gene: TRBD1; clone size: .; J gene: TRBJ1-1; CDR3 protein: CASRPDKTGGERTEAFF; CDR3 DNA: TGTGCCAGCAGACCCGATAAGACAGGGGGAGAGAGAACTGAAGCTTTCTTT
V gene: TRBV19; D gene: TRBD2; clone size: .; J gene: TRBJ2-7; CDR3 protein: CASSIASGVYEQYF; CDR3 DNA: TGTGCCAGTAGTATAGCGAGCGGGGTCTACGAGCAGTACTTC
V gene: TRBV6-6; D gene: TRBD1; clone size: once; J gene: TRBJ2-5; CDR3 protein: CASSRDRLRETQYF; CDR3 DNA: TGTGCCAGCAGTAGGGACAGGTTGAGAGAGACCCAGTACTTC
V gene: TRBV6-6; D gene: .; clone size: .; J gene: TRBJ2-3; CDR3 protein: CASSPTQGLGTQYF; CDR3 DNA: TGTGCCAGCAGTCCCACACAGGGTCTTGGTACGCAGTATTTT
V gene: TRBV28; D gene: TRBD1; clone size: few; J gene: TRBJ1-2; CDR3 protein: CASRTSGTGPSYGYTF; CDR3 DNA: TGTGCCAGCAGGACCTCCGGGACAGGGCCTTCCTATGGCTACACCTTC
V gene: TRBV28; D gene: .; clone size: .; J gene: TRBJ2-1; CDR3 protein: CANGRCYNEQFF; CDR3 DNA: TGTGCCAATGGGAGGTGTTACAATGAGCAGTTCTTC
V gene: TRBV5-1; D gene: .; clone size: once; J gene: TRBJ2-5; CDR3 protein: CASSFTAFQETQYF; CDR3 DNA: TGCGCCAGCAGCTTTACGGCTTTTCAAGAGACCCAGTACTTC
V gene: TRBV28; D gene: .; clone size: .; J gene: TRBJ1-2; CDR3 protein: CASSLSGVYGYTF; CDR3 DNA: TGTGCCAGCAGTTTATCGGGAGTCTATGGCTACACCTTC
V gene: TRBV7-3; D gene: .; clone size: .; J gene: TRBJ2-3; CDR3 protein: CASSFGGSTDTQYF; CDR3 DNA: TGTGCCAGCAGCTTCGGAGGCAGCACAGATACGCAGTATTTT
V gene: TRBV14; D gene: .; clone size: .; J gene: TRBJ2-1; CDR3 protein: CASSQARHDLSYNEQFF; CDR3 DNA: TGTGCCAGCAGCCAAGCTCGCCATGATTTATCCTACAATGAGCAGTTCTTC
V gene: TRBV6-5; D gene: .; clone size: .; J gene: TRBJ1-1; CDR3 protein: CASTAKGGNTEAFF; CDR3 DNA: TGTGCCAGCACCGCTAAAGGAGGGAACACTGAAGCTTTCTTT
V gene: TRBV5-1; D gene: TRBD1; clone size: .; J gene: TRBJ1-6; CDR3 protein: CASSLAHAGGNSPLHF; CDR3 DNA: TGCGCCAGCAGCTTGGCCCACGCAGGGGGAAATTCACCCCTCCACTTT
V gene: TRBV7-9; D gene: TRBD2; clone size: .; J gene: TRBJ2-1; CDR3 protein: CASSASGGYNEQFF; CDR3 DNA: TGTGCCAGCAGCGCTAGCGGGGGGTACAATGAGCAGTTCTTC
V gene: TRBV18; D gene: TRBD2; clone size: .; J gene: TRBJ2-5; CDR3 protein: CASSPKQLAGGQETQYF; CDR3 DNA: TGTGCCAGCTCACCAAAACAACTAGCGGGGGGGCAAGAGACCCAGTACTTC
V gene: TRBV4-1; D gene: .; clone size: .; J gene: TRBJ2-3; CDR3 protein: CASSQEVSDTQYF; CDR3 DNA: TGCGCCAGCAGCCAAGAAGTATCCGATACGCAGTATTTT
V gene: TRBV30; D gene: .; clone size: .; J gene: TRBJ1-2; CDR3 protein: CAWRLGGSGAGGYGYTF; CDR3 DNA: TGTGCCTGGCGCCTCGGGGGATCGGGGGCGGGGGGCTATGGCTACACCTTC
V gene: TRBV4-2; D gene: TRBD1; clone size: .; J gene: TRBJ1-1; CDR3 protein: CASCDQDRGSEAFF; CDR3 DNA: TGTGCCAGCTGCGATCAGGACAGGGGGTCTGAAGCTTTCTTT
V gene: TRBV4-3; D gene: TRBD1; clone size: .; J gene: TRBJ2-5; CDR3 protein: CASSRRQGSETQYF; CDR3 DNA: TGCGCCAGCAGCCGCCGACAGGGGTCGGAGACCCAGTACTTC
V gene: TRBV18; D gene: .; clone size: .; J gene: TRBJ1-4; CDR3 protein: CASSPRATNEKLFF; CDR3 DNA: TGTGCCAGCTCACCAAGGGCAACTAATGAAAAACTGTTTTTT
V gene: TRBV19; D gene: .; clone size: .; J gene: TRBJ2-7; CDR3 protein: CASSRTQPSYEQYF; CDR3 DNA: TGTGCCAGTAGCAGGACCCAACCGTCCTACGAGCAGTACTTC
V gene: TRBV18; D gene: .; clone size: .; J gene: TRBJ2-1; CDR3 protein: CASSPLRDSSYNEQFF; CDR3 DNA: TGTGCCAGCTCACCATTAAGGGACTCCTCCTACAATGAGCAGTTCTTC
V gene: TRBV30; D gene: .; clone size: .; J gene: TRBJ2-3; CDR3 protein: CAWAIARLTDTQYF; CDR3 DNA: TGTGCCTGGGCCATTGCGCGTTTGACAGATACGCAGTATTTT
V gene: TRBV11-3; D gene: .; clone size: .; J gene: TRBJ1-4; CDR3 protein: CASSLSGASEKLFF; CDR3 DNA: TGTGCCAGCAGCTTAAGCGGGGCAAGTGAAAAACTGTTTTTT
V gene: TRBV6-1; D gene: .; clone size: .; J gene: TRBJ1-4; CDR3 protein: CASRKGGSNEKLFF; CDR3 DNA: TGTGCCAGCAGGAAGGGGGGGTCTAATGAAAAACTGTTTTTT
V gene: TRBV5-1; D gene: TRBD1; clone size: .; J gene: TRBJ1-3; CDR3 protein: CASSQTGGDGNTIYF; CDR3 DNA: TGCGCCAGCAGCCAAACAGGGGGAGATGGAAACACCATATATTTT
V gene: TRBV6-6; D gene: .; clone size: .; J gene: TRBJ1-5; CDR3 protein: CASSYGGVDQPQHF; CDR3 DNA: TGTGCCAGCAGTTACGGGGGCGTCGATCAGCCCCAGCATTTT
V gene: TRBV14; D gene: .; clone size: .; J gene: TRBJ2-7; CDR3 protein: CASSQDLGREYYSYEQYF; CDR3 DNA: TGTGCCAGCAGCCAAGATCTGGGCAGGGAATACTACTCCTACGAGCAGTACTTC
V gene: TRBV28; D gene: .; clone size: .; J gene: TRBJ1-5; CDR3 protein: CASSLLGRDYSNQPQHF; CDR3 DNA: TGTGCCAGCAGTTTATTGGGGAGGGACTATAGCAATCAGCCCCAGCATTTT
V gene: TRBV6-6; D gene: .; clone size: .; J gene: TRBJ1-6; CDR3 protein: CASSYGGDSPLHF; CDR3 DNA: TGTGCCAGCAGTTACGGGGGGGATTCACCCCTCCACTTT
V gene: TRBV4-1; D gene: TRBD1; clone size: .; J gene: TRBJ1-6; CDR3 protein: CASTRQGGYNSPLHF; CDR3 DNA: TGCGCCAGCACCAGACAGGGAGGATATAATTCACCCCTCCACTTT
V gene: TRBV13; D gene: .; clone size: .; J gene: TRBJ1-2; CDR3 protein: CASSLGRLAGWGYTF; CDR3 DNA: TGTGCCAGCAGCTTAGGCCGCTTAGCAGGCTGGGGCTACACCTTC